This is a list of T cell receptor beta chains from one sample in a study of response to subunit inactivated influenza vaccine. TCRdb used MiXCR to reprocess the RT-PCR reads, holding one entry per CDR3 protein. The data show a few hundred thousand distinct CDR3 sequences, 11% seen once. The sample consisted of PBMCs from blood, taken 40 to 50 days after vaccination. Receptors were obtained from a man aged 50 to 59 who received an inactivated influenza vaccine. Each CDR3 is given with its conserved first and last residue. The order of the fields is CDR3 protein, CDR3 DNA, V gene, D gene, J gene, clone size. A D gene is named only where the DNA matches it firmly. Not all rows give a size; the values are once, few, many and, for expanded clones, a class.

CDR3: CATSDFRRNQPQHF
DNA: TGTGCCACCAGTGATTTCAGGCGGAATCAGCCCCAGCATTTT
V: TRBV24-1
D: .
J: TRBJ1-5
size: many

CDR3: CSVGGTGAYEQYF
DNA: TGCAGCGTTGGGGGGACAGGGGCCTACGAGCAGTACTTC
V: TRBV29-1
D: TRBD1
J: TRBJ2-7
size: many

CDR3: CASSFGLRGYGVYNEQFF
DNA: TGTGCCAGCAGTTTCGGGTTGCGGGGATACGGGGTATACAATGAGCAGTTCTTC
V: TRBV28
D: .
J: TRBJ2-1
size: .

CDR3: CSVDVAGETDTQYF
DNA: TGCAGCGTTGATGTAGCGGGAGAGACAGATACGCAGTATTTT
V: TRBV29-1
D: TRBD2
J: TRBJ2-3
size: .

CDR3: CASSLGGLGEQYF
DNA: TGTGCCAGCAGCTTGGGGGGACTGGGCGAGCAGTACTTC
V: TRBV5-5
D: .
J: TRBJ2-7
size: many

CDR3: CASSQGLSPGGAGANVLTF
DNA: TGTGCCAGCAGCCAAGGCCTCTCCCCAGGCGGGGCTGGGGCCAACGTCCTGACTTTC
V: TRBV4-2
D: .
J: TRBJ2-6
size: few

CDR3: CASTPGGGSYNEQFF
DNA: TGTGCCAGCACTCCAGGGGGGGGCTCCTACAATGAGCAGTTCTTC
V: TRBV12-3/TRBV12-4
D: .
J: TRBJ2-1
size: few

CDR3: CASGLVGGEQFF
DNA: TGTGCTAGTGGTTTGGTAGGGGGTGAGCAGTTCTTC
V: TRBV12-5
D: .
J: TRBJ2-1
size: few

CDR3: CAVTPLARTISYEQYF
DNA: TGTGCCGTTACTCCCTTGGCGCGGACTATCTCCTACGAGCAGTACTTC
V: TRBV7-9
D: .
J: TRBJ2-7
size: few

CDR3: CATLAGTGSYNEQFF
DNA: TGTGCCACTTTAGCCGGGACAGGGTCCTACAATGAGCAGTTCTTC
V: TRBV10-3
D: TRBD1
J: TRBJ2-1
size: few

CDR3: CSVDGLARGEQFF
DNA: TGCAGCGTTGACGGGCTAGCTAGGGGTGAGCAGTTCTTC
V: TRBV29-1
D: .
J: TRBJ2-1
size: .

CDR3: CASSSSGIYNEQFF
DNA: TGTGCCAGCAGTTCTAGCGGGATTTACAATGAGCAGTTCTTC
V: TRBV28
D: TRBD2
J: TRBJ2-1
size: .

CDR3: CASSQEATSGGKNEQFF
DNA: TGCGCCAGCAGCCAAGAGGCGACTAGCGGGGGGAAAAATGAGCAGTTCTTC
V: TRBV4-1
D: TRBD2
J: TRBJ2-1
size: many

CDR3: CASSRGTGGSNNEQFF
DNA: TGCGCCAGCAGCCGAGGGACAGGGGGCAGTAACAATGAGCAGTTCTTC
V: TRBV4-1
D: TRBD1
J: TRBJ2-1
size: few

CDR3: CASSLWDPDNEQFF
DNA: TGTGCCAGCAGTTTATGGGACCCAGACAATGAGCAGTTCTTC
V: TRBV12-3/TRBV12-4
D: .
J: TRBJ2-1
size: .

CDR3: CSARGGQPIGEAFF
DNA: TGCAGTGCTAGAGGAGGACAGCCGATAGGGGAAGCTTTCTTT
V: TRBV20-1
D: .
J: TRBJ1-1
size: many

CDR3: CATSDEGKAFF
DNA: TGTGCCACCAGTGATGAGGGTAAAGCTTTCTTT
V: TRBV24-1
D: .
J: TRBJ1-1
size: .

CDR3: CASSFWESEEQYF
DNA: TGTGCCAGCAGTTTCTGGGAGTCCGAGGAGCAGTACTTC
V: TRBV12-3/TRBV12-4
D: .
J: TRBJ2-7
size: .

CDR3: CASSSRDRAWGYTF
DNA: TGTGCCAGCAGTTCCCGGGACAGGGCGTGGGGCTACACCTTC
V: TRBV12-3/TRBV12-4
D: TRBD1
J: TRBJ1-2
size: .

CDR3: CASSQGHYNEQFF
DNA: TGCGCCAGCAGCCAAGGCCACTACAATGAGCAGTTCTTC
V: TRBV4-1
D: .
J: TRBJ2-1
size: many

CDR3: CASSRATDTQYF
DNA: TGTGCCAGCAGCCGGGCGACAGATACGCAGTATTTT
V: TRBV7-2
D: .
J: TRBJ2-3
size: many

CDR3: CASGGSTDTQYF
DNA: TGTGCCAGCGGGGGGAGCACAGATACGCAGTATTTT
V: TRBV10-3
D: TRBD2
J: TRBJ2-3
size: few

CDR3: CASRLRTGYWETQYF
DNA: TGTGCCAGCAGACTTCGGACAGGGTATTGGGAGACCCAGTACTTC
V: TRBV6-2/TRBV6-3
D: TRBD1
J: TRBJ2-5
size: few

CDR3: CASSSPDRGTGANVLTF
DNA: TGTGCCAGCAGCTCCCCGGACAGGGGGACTGGGGCCAACGTCCTGACTTTC
V: TRBV5-6
D: TRBD1
J: TRBJ2-6
size: many

CDR3: CASSPLQGIDEQYF
DNA: TGCGCCAGCAGCCCGCTACAGGGAATAGACGAGCAGTACTTC
V: TRBV5-1
D: .
J: TRBJ2-7
size: few

CDR3: CASSLSGGRRYEQYF
DNA: TGTGCCAGCAGTTTGTCGGGGGGTCGACGCTACGAGCAGTACTTC
V: TRBV12-3/TRBV12-4
D: TRBD2
J: TRBJ2-7
size: few

CDR3: CASSLVSSGGTYEQYF
DNA: TGCGCCAGCAGCTTGGTGTCTAGCGGGGGGACATACGAGCAGTACTTC
V: TRBV5-1
D: TRBD2
J: TRBJ2-7
size: few

CDR3: CASSSSGRAIEQFF
DNA: TGTGCCAGCAGCTCCAGCGGGAGGGCCATTGAGCAGTTCTTC
V: TRBV7-3
D: TRBD2
J: TRBJ2-1
size: .

CDR3: CASSRVNYEQYF
DNA: TGCGCCAGCAGTAGGGTCAACTACGAGCAGTACTTC
V: TRBV10-2
D: .
J: TRBJ2-7
size: few

CDR3: CASSLFLPRVEQFF
DNA: TGTGCCAGCAGTTTATTCCTACCCCGGGTTGAGCAGTTCTTC
V: TRBV12-3/TRBV12-4
D: .
J: TRBJ2-1
size: .

CDR3: CSVGTENTDTQYF
DNA: TGCAGCGTTGGGACGGAGAACACAGATACGCAGTATTTT
V: TRBV29-1
D: .
J: TRBJ2-3
size: few

CDR3: CASSFARGGRTDTQYF
DNA: TGTGCCAGCAGTTTTGCCCGGGGGGGCCGCACAGATACGCAGTATTTT
V: TRBV12-3/TRBV12-4
D: TRBD2
J: TRBJ2-3
size: .

CDR3: CASIRGAGTNEKLFF
DNA: TGTGCCAGCATACGGGGGGCAGGAACTAATGAAAAACTGTTTTTT
V: TRBV2
D: .
J: TRBJ1-4
size: few

CDR3: CASSYANYPTDTQYF
DNA: TGTGCCAGCAGTTACGCGAACTACCCCACAGATACGCAGTATTTT
V: TRBV6-5
D: .
J: TRBJ2-3
size: few

CDR3: CASSDAGGYNEQFF
DNA: TGTGCCAGCAGTGATGCGGGAGGATACAATGAGCAGTTCTTC
V: TRBV25-1
D: TRBD2
J: TRBJ2-1
size: few

CDR3: CASSRQATKNIQYF
DNA: TGCGCCAGCAGCAGACAGGCCACCAAAAACATTCAGTACTTC
V: TRBV5-1
D: .
J: TRBJ2-4
size: .

CDR3: CASSGTGTRNQPQHF
DNA: TGTGCCAGCAGCGGGACCGGGACACGTAATCAGCCCCAGCATTTT
V: TRBV5-8
D: .
J: TRBJ1-5
size: .

CDR3: CASSLALQGDSYEQYF
DNA: TGTGCCAGCAGCTTAGCGCTTCAGGGGGATTCCTACGAGCAGTACTTC
V: TRBV7-8
D: TRBD1
J: TRBJ2-7
size: once

CDR3: CASSQTGADTQYF
DNA: TGTGCCAGCAGTCAAACAGGGGCAGATACGCAGTATTTT
V: TRBV12-3/TRBV12-4
D: TRBD1
J: TRBJ2-3
size: few

CDR3: CASSLKAGGTEAFF
DNA: TGTGCCAGCAGTTTAAAGGCCGGGGGCACTGAAGCTTTCTTT
V: TRBV12-3/TRBV12-4
D: .
J: TRBJ1-1
size: .

CDR3: CASSLQTYRDEQFF
DNA: TGTGCCAGCTCCCTCCAGACGTATCGCGATGAGCAGTTCTTC
V: TRBV18
D: .
J: TRBJ2-1
size: .

CDR3: CASSSTGLAAFMETQYF
DNA: TGTGCCAGCAGTTCGACGGGACTAGCGGCGTTTATGGAGACCCAGTACTTC
V: TRBV12-3/TRBV12-4
D: TRBD2
J: TRBJ2-5
size: .

CDR3: CASSPGRNTEAFF
DNA: TGTGCCAGCAGTCCCGGCAGGAACACTGAAGCTTTCTTT
V: TRBV18
D: .
J: TRBJ1-1
size: many

CDR3: CATSRDPGGGEQETQYF
DNA: TGTGCCACCAGCAGAGACCCTGGCGGCGGAGAACAAGAGACCCAGTACTTC
V: TRBV15
D: .
J: TRBJ2-5
size: .

CDR3: CATDPYGLAYEQYF
DNA: TGTGCCACCGACCCCTATGGGCTAGCCTACGAGCAGTACTTC
V: TRBV24-1
D: .
J: TRBJ2-7
size: many

CDR3: CSANRGRRGNQPQHF
DNA: TGCAGTGCGAACAGGGGGCGAAGGGGCAATCAGCCCCAGCATTTT
V: TRBV20-1
D: TRBD1
J: TRBJ1-5
size: many

CDR3: CASSQISSGSSYNEQFF
DNA: TGCGCCAGCAGCCAAATATCTAGCGGGAGCTCCTACAATGAGCAGTTCTTC
V: TRBV4-3
D: TRBD2
J: TRBJ2-1
size: few

CDR3: CASSQWTGSEQYF
DNA: TGTGCCAGCAGCCAGTGGACAGGGAGCGAGCAGTACTTC
V: TRBV7-2
D: TRBD1
J: TRBJ2-7
size: few

CDR3: CASSHLGATDTQYF
DNA: TGTGCCAGCAGTCATTTAGGGGCCACAGATACGCAGTATTTT
V: TRBV12-3/TRBV12-4
D: .
J: TRBJ2-3
size: .

CDR3: CATSREGLAGGYEQYF
DNA: TGTGCCACCAGCAGAGAAGGACTAGCGGGAGGTTACGAGCAGTACTTC
V: TRBV15
D: TRBD2
J: TRBJ2-7
size: .

CDR3: CSARVGTNNEQFF
DNA: TGCAGTGCTAGAGTTGGGACAAACAATGAGCAGTTCTTC
V: TRBV20-1
D: .
J: TRBJ2-1
size: few

CDR3: CASRPGAGGPSTGELFF
DNA: TGTGCCAGCAGACCCGGGGCGGGAGGGCCTAGCACCGGGGAGCTGTTTTTT
V: TRBV12-3/TRBV12-4
D: TRBD2
J: TRBJ2-2
size: few

CDR3: CSARDSVGDTDTQYF
DNA: TGCAGTGCTAGAGATTCGGTCGGGGACACAGATACGCAGTATTTT
V: TRBV20-1
D: .
J: TRBJ2-3
size: .

CDR3: CASSQVGGASYGYTF
DNA: TGTGCCAGCAGCCAAGTAGGAGGGGCAAGCTATGGCTACACCTTC
V: TRBV3-1
D: .
J: TRBJ1-2
size: .

CDR3: CSARRRANLGTQYF
DNA: TGCAGTGCTAGACGCCGGGCCAATCTGGGGACCCAGTACTTC
V: TRBV20-1
D: .
J: TRBJ2-5
size: .

CDR3: CASSSARISSPLHF
DNA: TGTGCCAGCAGTTCGGCACGAATAAGCTCACCCCTCCACTTT
V: TRBV12-3/TRBV12-4
D: .
J: TRBJ1-6
size: few

CDR3: CASSQILAGGISYNEQFF
DNA: TGTGCCAGCAGCCAGATACTAGCGGGAGGAATCTCCTACAATGAGCAGTTCTTC
V: TRBV3-1
D: TRBD2
J: TRBJ2-1
size: few